The T cell receptor (beta chain) under discussion was sequenced for a study of CD8 T cells in ankylosing spondylitis. Study-level findings and limits: The study identified a TCR beta motif of roughly eight highly homologous variants that appeared characteristic of ankylosing spondylitis blood.

The CDR3 length is 11 residues. Between the trimmed V and J ends, which lost 2 bases and 8 bases, there was a span of 6 bases. Germline values: CDR1 MNHNY, CDR2 SVGAGI (reference sequence). TCRdb recomputed calls from the 5' RACE reads with MiXCR, one row per CDR3 protein. The data contain fewer than 550,000 distinct CDR3 sequences, 5.3% of them singletons. This clonotype was observed many times. Its antigen is unknown. This clonotype was obtained from a male donor with ankylosing spondylitis. Material: blood, either unsorted or a sorted T cell fraction (not recorded which). This chain joins TRBV6-6 and TRBJ1-1, with D possibly being TRBD1 (6 bases). For the CDR3, the DNA is TGTGCCAGCAGTTACACAGGGGAAGCTTTCTTT. This gives the protein CASSYTGEAFF.